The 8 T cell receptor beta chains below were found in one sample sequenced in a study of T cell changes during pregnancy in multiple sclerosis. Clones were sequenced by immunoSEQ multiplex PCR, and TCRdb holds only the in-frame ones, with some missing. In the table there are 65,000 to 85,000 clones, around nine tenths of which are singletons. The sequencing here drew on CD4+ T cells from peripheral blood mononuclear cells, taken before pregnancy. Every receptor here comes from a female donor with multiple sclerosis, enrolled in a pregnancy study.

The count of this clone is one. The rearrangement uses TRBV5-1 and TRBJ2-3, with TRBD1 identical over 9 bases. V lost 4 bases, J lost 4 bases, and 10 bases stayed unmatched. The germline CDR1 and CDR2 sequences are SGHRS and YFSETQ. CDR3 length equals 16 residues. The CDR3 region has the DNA TGCGCCAGCAGCGCCCACCGGGACAGGGTGTCAGATACGCAGTATTTT. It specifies CASSAHRDRVSDTQYF.

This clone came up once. CDR3 nucleotide sequence: TGTGCCAGCAGCCATACTTTAGGGGCACGGGCCAACGTCCTGACTTTC. It is translated as CASSHTLGARANVLTF. This chain links TRBV7-2 with TRBJ2-6; D is perhaps TRBD1 (5 bases). CDR3 size: 16 residues. Germline CDR1 reads SGHTA; CDR2 reads FQGNSA. V lost 5 bases and J 5 bases, leaving 16 bases between the germline ends.

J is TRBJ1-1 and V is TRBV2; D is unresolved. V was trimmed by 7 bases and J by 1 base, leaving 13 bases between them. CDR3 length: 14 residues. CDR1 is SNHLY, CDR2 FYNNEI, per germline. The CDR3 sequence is CASTMTRGNTEAFF. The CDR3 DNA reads TGTGCCAGCACCATGACGCGGGGGAACACTGAAGCTTTCTTT.

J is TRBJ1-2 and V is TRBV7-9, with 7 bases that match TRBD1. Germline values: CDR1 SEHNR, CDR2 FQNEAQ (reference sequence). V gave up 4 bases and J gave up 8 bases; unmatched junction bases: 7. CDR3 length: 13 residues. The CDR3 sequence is CASSSTGLQGYTF. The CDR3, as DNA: TGTGCCAGCAGCTCGACAGGGCTCCAAGGCTACACCTTC. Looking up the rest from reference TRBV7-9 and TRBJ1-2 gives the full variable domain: DTGVSQNPRHKITKRGQNVTFRCDPISEHNRLYWYRQTLGQGPEFLTYFQNEAQLEKSRLLSDRFSAERPKGSFSTLEIQRTEQGDSAMYLCASSSTGLQGYTFGSGTRLTVV.

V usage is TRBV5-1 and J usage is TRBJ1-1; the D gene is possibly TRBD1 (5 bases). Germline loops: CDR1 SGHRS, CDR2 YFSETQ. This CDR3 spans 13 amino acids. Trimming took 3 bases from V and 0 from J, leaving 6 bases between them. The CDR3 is CASSSTVNTEAFF. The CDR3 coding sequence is TGCGCCAGCAGCTCGACAGTGAACACTGAAGCTTTCTTT. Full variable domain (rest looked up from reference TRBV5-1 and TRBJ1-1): KAGVTQTPRYLIKTRGQQVTLSCSPISGHRSVSWYQQTPGQGLQFLFEYFSETQRNKGNFPGRFSGRQFSNSRSEMNVSTLELGDSALYLCASSSTVNTEAFFGQGTRLTVV.

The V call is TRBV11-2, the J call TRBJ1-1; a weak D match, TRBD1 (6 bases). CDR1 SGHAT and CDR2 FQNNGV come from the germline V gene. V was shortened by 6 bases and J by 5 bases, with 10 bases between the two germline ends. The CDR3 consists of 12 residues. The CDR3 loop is CASSQGGTEAFF. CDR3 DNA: TGTGCCAGCAGTCAAGGGGGTACTGAAGCTTTCTTT.

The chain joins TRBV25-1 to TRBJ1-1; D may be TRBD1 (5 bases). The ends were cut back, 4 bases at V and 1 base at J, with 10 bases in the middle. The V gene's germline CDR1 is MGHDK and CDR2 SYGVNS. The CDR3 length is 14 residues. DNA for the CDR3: TGTGCCAGCAGTGTCCCCGGACAGAACACTGAAGCTTTCTTT. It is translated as CASSVPGQNTEAFF.

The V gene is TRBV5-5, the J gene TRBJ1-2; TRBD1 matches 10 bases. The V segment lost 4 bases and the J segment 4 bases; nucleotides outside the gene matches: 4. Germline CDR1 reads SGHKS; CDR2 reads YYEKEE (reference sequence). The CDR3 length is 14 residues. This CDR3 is CASSKTGGGYGYTF. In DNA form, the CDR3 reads TGTGCCAGCAGCAAGACAGGGGGCGGCTATGGCTACACCTTC.